The clone carrying this T cell receptor (beta chain) was seen ten or more times. The antigen remains undetermined. A much larger clonotype is one base distant, so this may be a read error. The CDR3 does not close with the conserved phenylalanine or tryptophan, likely indicating a read error. The CDR3 totals 16 residues. The V gene's germline CDR1 is LNHDA and CDR2 SQIVND (reference sequence). The ends lost 4 bases at V and 4 bases at J; junction bases unmatched: 10. This entry is derived from a study of breast tumors, draining lymph nodes, adjacent tissues. One entry per CDR3 protein results from TCRdb running MiXCR on the multiplex PCR reads. The sample lists approximately 150,000 distinct CDR3 sequences, around a third occurring once. Findings of the study overall: Data only fit, rather than demonstrated, lymph node origin of most tumor T cells. Tumors had less TCR diversity than lymph nodes, more than nontumor tissue.

Breast cancer patients provided tissue from their axillary draining lymph nodes. The sample consisted of axillary lymph node tissue. V is TRBV19 and J is TRBJ2-5; 9 bases are shared with TRBD1. This receptor was obtained from a female donor with breast cancer. Some clones in this sample may be carry-over from other donors' samples. The CDR3: CASSRGQGFLSETQYS. CDR3 in DNA: TGTGCCAGTAGTAGAGGACAGGGGTTTCTTTCAGAGACCCAGTACTCC.